The rows below give T cell receptor beta chains drawn from one sample of a study of T cells after yellow fever vaccination. Each CDR3 protein is one row after TCRdb ran MiXCR on the 5' RACE reads. The sample holds some 300,000 distinct CDR3 sequences, around 3.6% seen once. The sample was PBMCs, taken on the day of the yellow fever booster vaccination. Receptors were obtained from a man aged 18 to 29 who received the YFV17D yellow fever vaccine. Both conserved end residues are part of each CDR3. Each record gives: clone size, CDR3 length, V gene, D gene, J gene, CDR3 DNA, CDR3 protein. D genes are given only for firm matches. Clone size is given for some rows only: seen once, a few or many times, or a class if the clone is expanded.

>-|17|TRBV4-3|-|TRBJ1-3
TGCGCCAGCAGCCAAGAAGTCGCAGGGAACTCTGGAAACACCATATATTTT
CASSQEVAGNSGNTIYF
>many|13|TRBV7-6|-|TRBJ2-7
TGTGCCAGCAGCCCGGGGATACTTTGGGAGCAGTACTTC
CASSPGILWEQYF
>many|14|TRBV7-2|-|TRBJ2-2
TGTGCCAGCAGCCCCGGGGGTTTCACCGGGGAGCTGTTTTTT
CASSPGGFTGELFF
>-|16|TRBV20-1|-|TRBJ2-7
TGCAGTGCTAGACCACGGAAAGGGGCGATATACTACGAGCAGTACTTC
CSARPRKGAIYYEQYF
>few|15|TRBV6-5|-|TRBJ2-5
TGTGCCAGCAGTTACGTCGGGGGGCCCTCAGAGACCCAGTACTTC
CASSYVGGPSETQYF
>many|14|TRBV6-1|-|TRBJ1-6
TGTGCCAGCAGCGAAGCGGGGGTGGGATCACCCCTCCACTTT
CASSEAGVGSPLHF
>many|14|TRBV20-1|-|TRBJ2-3
TGCAGTGCTACCGGGACCCTTAGCACAGATACGCAGTATTTT
CSATGTLSTDTQYF
>-|13|TRBV30|-|TRBJ2-7
TGTGCCTGGAGTGACCGGGGGGCTGGAGAGCAGTACTTC
CAWSDRGAGEQYF
>few|16|TRBV6-1|TRBD1|TRBJ1-3
TGTGCCAGCAGTATTACGGGACAGGCGGGTGAGAACACCATATATTTT
CASSITGQAGENTIYF
>-|15|TRBV29-1|-|TRBJ2-1
TGCAGCGTTGAAGACCGGCGGCGCTCCTACAATGAGCAGTTCTTC
CSVEDRRRSYNEQFF
>few|13|TRBV28|-|TRBJ1-3
TGTGCCAGCACCTTTTCGGTGGGAAACACCATATATTTT
CASTFSVGNTIYF
>-|16|TRBV12-3/TRBV12-4|-|TRBJ1-1
TGTGCCAGCAGCCGGCTCCCGGGACACACGAACACTGAAGCTTTCTTT
CASSRLPGHTNTEAFF
>-|15|TRBV13|TRBD1|TRBJ2-5
TGTGCCAGCAGCCCACAGGGGGCCTGGAGGGAGACCCAGTACTTC
CASSPQGAWRETQYF
>few|14|TRBV5-1|-|TRBJ2-1
TGCGCCAGCAGCTACTCCCGGGGCAGCAATGAGCAGTTCTTC
CASSYSRGSNEQFF
>few|15|TRBV4-1|-|TRBJ1-2
TGCGCCAGCAGCCAAGATAGAGACAGGAATAATGGCTACACCTTC
CASSQDRDRNNGYTF
>many|17|TRBV20-1|TRBD2|TRBJ2-1
TGCAGTGCTAGAGATTCCGTCGGACTAGCGGGATACAATGAGCAGTTCTTC
CSARDSVGLAGYNEQFF
>many|15|TRBV5-1|TRBD1|TRBJ2-3
TGCGCCAGCAGCTTGGTCCAGGGGGCAGCAGATACGCAGTATTTT
CASSLVQGAADTQYF
>-|12|TRBV5-6|-|TRBJ2-2
TGTGCCAGCAGCTTGGGTGGTCGGGAGCTGTTTTTT
CASSLGGRELFF
>-|12|TRBV5-1|-|TRBJ1-1
TGCGCCAGCAGCGGGGGGGGTCCTGAAGCTTTCTTT
CASSGGGPEAFF
>many|14|TRBV5-1|TRBD1|TRBJ2-1
TGCGCCAGCAGCCGAGGGACAGGGAATTATGAGCAGTTCTTC
CASSRGTGNYEQFF
>few|17|TRBV5-6|-|TRBJ2-3
TGTGCCAGCAGGTCGCCCCGCCGGAGGGGGAGCACAGATACGCAGTATTTT
CASRSPRRRGSTDTQYF
>-|14|TRBV7-2|TRBD2|TRBJ2-3
TGTGCCAGCAGCTCTCTAGCGGGGACGGTTACGCAGTATTTT
CASSSLAGTVTQYF
>many|12|TRBV30|-|TRBJ2-2
TGTGCCTGGAGTTTTATGGCCGGGGAGCTGTTTTTT
CAWSFMAGELFF
>many|13|TRBV6-6|TRBD1|TRBJ1-2
TGTGCCAGCAGTCCGAATCGACAGGGGGGCTACACCTTC
CASSPNRQGGYTF
>many|14|TRBV5-1|-|TRBJ2-6
TGCGCCAGCAGCTCACGCTCTGGGGCCAACGTCCTGACTTTC
CASSSRSGANVLTF
>-|16|TRBV11-1|-|TRBJ2-3
TGTGCCAGCAGCCCCCAGGGTGGGCGCTACACAGATACGCAGTATTTT
CASSPQGGRYTDTQYF
>-|15|TRBV5-1|-|TRBJ2-1
TGCGCCAGCAGCTGGGGCCCGGGAACGCCTAATGAGCAGTTCTTC
CASSWGPGTPNEQFF
>-|13|TRBV9|-|TRBJ2-3
TGTGCCAGCAGCGTAAGCAGGGAGGATACGCAGTATTTT
CASSVSREDTQYF
>-|12|TRBV6-5|-|TRBJ2-2
TGTGCCAGCAAAAGGGCCCCCGGGGAGCTGTTTTTT
CASKRAPGELFF
>many|15|TRBV4-1|-|TRBJ1-5
TGCGCCAGCAGCCAACGCAGGGTTAGCAATCAGCCCCAGCATTTT
CASSQRRVSNQPQHF
>many|19|TRBV6-5|-|TRBJ1-2
TGTGCCAGCAGTTACTCGTCCTCCGGGAGCGGGGGCGCGAGTTATGGCTACACCTTC
CASSYSSSGSGGASYGYTF